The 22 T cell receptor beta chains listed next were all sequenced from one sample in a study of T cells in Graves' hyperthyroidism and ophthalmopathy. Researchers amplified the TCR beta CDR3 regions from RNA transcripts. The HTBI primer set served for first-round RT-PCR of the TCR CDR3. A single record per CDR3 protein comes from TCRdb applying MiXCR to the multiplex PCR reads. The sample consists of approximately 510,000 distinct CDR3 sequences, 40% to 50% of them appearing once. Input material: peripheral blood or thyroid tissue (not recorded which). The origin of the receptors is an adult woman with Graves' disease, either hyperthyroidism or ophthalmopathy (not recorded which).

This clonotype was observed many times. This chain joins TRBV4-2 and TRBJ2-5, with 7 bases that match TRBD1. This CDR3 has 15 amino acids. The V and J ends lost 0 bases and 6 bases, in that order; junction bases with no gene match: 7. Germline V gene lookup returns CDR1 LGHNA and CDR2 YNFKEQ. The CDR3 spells CASSQEKGAGQTQYF. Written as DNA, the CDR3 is TGTGCCAGCAGCCAAGAAAAGGGGGCTGGTCAGACCCAGTACTTC.

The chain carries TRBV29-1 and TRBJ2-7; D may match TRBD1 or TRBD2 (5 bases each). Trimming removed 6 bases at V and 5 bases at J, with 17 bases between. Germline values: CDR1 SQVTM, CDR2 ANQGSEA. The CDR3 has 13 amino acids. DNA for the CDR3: TGCAGCGTGGATTACCGGGACGGAGACGAGCAGTACTTC. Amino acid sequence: CSVDYRDGDEQYF.

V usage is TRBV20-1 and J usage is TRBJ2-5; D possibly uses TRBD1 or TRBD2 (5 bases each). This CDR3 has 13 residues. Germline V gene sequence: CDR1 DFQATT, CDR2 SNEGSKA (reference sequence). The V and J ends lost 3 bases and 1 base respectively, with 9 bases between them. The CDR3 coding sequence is TGCAGTGCTAGCCCCGGGACCCAAGAGACCCAGTACTTC. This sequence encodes CSASPGTQETQYF.

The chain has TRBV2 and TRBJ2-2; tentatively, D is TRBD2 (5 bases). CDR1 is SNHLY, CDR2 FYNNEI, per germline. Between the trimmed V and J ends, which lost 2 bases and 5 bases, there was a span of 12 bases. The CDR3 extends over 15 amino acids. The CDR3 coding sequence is TGTGCCAGCAGTGAATGGCATTCGGGGACCGGGGAGCTGTTTTTT. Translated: CASSEWHSGTGELFF.

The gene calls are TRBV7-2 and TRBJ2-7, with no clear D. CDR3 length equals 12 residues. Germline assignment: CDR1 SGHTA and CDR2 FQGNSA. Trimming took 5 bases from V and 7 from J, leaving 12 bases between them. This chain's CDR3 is CASSVGLREQYF. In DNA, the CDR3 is TGTGCCAGCAGCGTAGGATTGAGGGAGCAGTACTTC.

CDR3 amino acids: CATADMSYEQYF. The CDR3 nucleotides are TGTGCCACAGCGGACATGTCCTACGAGCAGTACTTC. V and J are TRBV10-3 and TRBJ2-7, with D perhaps TRBD1 or TRBD2 (5 bases each). Trimming cost V 10 bases and J 1 base, with 11 bases left between them. This CDR3 spans 12 amino acids. Germline V lookup: CDR1 ENHRY, CDR2 SYGVKD.

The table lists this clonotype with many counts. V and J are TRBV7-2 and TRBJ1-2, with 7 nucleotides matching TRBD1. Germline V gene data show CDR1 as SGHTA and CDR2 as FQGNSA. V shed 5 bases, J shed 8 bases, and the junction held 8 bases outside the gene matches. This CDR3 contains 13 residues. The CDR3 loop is CASSNRQGGGYTF. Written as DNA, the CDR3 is TGTGCCAGCAGCAACCGACAGGGTGGGGGCTACACCTTC. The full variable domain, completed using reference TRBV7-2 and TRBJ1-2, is GAGVSQSPSNKVTEKGKDVELRCDPISGHTALYWYRQSLGQGLEFLIYFQGNSAPDKSGLPSDRFSAERTGGSVSTLTIQRTQQEDSAVYLCASSNRQGGGYTFGSGTRLTVV.

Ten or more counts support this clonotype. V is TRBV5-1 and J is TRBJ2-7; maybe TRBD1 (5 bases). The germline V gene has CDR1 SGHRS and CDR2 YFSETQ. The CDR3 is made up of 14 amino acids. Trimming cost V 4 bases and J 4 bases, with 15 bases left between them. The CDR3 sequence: CASSAHDRAYEQYF. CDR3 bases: TGCGCCAGCAGCGCGCATGACAGAGCATACGAGCAGTACTTC.

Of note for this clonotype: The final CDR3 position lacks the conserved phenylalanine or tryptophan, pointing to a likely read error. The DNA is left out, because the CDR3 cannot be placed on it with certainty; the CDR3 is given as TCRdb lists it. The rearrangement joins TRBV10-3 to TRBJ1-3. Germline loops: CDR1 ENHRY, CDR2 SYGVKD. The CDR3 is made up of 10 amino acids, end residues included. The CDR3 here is CAIRQLAGDT.

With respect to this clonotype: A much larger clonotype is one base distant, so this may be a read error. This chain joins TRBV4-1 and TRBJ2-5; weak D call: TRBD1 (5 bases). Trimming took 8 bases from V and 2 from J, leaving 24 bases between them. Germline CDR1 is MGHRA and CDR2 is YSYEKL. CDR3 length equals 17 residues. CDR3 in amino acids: CASGPYAKGRGQETQYF. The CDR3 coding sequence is TGCGCCAGCGGCCCGTACGCAAAGGGAAGGGGACAAGAGACCCAGTACTTC.

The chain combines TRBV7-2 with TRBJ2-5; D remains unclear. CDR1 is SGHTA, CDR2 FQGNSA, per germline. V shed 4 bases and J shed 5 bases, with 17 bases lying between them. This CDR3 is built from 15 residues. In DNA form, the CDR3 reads TGTGCCAGCAGCTCCAGACCGCGCTCGAGCGAGACCCAGTACTTC. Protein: CASSSRPRSSETQYF.

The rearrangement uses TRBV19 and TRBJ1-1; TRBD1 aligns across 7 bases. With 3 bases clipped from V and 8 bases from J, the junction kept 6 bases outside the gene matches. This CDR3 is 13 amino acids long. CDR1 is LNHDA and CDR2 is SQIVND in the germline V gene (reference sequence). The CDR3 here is CASSIPTGLEAFF. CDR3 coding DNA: TGTGCCAGTAGTATTCCGACAGGGCTGGAAGCTTTCTTT.

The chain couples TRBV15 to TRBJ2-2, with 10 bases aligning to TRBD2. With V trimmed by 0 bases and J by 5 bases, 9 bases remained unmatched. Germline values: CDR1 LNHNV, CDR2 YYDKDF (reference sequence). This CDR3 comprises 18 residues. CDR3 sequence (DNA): TGTGCCACCAGCAGAGATCTGAAGAGCGGGAGGGGTACCGGGGAGCTGTTTTTT. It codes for CATSRDLKSGRGTGELFF.

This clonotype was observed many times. CDR3 sequence: CSARDPGRETQYF. The CDR3, as DNA: TGCAGTGCTAGAGATCCAGGGAGGGAGACCCAGTACTTC. V is TRBV20-1 and J is TRBJ2-5, with a tentative D call TRBD2 (6 bases). Trimming left V 0 bases short and J 5 bases short, with 10 bases between. The CDR3 runs 13 residues. Germline CDR1 DFQATT, CDR2 SNEGSKA (reference sequence).

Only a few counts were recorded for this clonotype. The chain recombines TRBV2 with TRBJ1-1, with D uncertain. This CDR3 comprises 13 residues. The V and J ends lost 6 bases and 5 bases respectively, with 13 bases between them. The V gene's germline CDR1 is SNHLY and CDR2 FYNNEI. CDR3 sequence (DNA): TGTGCCAGCAGGATCAACGAGGAGACTGAAGCTTTCTTT. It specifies CASRINEETEAFF.

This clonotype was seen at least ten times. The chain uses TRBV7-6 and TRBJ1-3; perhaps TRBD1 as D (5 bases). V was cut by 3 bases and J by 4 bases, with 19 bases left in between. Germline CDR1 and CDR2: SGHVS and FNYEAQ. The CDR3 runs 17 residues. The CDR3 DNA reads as TGTGCCAGCAGCTTGAGCTTAGCAGACAGCCTCGGAAACACCATATATTTT. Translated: CASSLSLADSLGNTIYF.

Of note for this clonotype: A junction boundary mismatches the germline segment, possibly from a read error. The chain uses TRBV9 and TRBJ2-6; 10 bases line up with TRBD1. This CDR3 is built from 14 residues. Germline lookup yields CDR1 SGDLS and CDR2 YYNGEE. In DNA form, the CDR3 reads TGTGCCAGCAGCGTTGGACAGGGGGTAGGTACTGAAGCTTTC. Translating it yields CASSVGQGVGTEAF.

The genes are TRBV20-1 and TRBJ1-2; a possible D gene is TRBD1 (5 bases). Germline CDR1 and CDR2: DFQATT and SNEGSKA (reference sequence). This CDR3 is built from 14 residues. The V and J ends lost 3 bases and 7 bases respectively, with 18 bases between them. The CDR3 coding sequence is TGCAGTGCTAGTGGGGGGGGACTGGATCGTGGCTACACCTTC. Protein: CSASGGGLDRGYTF.

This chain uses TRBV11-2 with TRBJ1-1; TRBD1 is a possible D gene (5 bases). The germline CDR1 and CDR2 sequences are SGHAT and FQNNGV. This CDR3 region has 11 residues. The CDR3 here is CAGLGDTEAFF. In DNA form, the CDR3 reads TGTGCTGGCTTGGGGGACACTGAAGCTTTCTTT. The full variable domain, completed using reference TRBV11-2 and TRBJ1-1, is EAGVAQSPRYKIIEKRQSVAFWCNPISGHATLYWYQQILGQGPKLLIQFQNNGVVDDSQLPKDRFSAERLKGVDSTLKIQPAKLEDSAVYLCAGLGDTEAFFGQGTRLTVV.

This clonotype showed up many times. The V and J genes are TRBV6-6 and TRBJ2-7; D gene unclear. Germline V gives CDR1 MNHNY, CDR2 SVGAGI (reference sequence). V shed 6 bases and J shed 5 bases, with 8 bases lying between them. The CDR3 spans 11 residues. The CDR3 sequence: CASSYGDEQYF. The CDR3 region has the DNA TGTGCCAGCAGCTACGGCGACGAGCAGTACTTC.

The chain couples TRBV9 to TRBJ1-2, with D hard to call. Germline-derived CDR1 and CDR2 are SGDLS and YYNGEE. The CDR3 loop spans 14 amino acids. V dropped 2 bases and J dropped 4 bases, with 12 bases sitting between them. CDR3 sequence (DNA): TGTGCCAGCAGCGTGGATACAAGGACCTATGGCTACACCTTC. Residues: CASSVDTRTYGYTF.

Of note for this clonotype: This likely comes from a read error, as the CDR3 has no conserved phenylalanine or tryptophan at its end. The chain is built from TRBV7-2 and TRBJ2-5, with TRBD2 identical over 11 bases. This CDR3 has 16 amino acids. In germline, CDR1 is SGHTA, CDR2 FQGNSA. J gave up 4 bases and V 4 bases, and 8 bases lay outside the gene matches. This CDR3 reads CASSSDASGGRETQYL. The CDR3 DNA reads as TGTGCCAGCAGCTCGGACGCTAGCGGGGGGCGAGAGACCCAGTACCTC.